This note documents a single T cell receptor (beta chain) sequence. Sequencing was done on patients that had shown CD8+CD57+ cell expansion by flow cytometry. Acquired aplastic anemia of severe grade affected all patients. Trimming removed 4 bases at V and 1 base at J, with 8 bases between. Germline lookup yields CDR1 SEHNR and CDR2 FQNEAQ (reference sequence). The CDR3 totals 15 residues. The study profiled TCR beta VDJ and CDR3 using genomic DNA as template. Each CDR3 protein is one row after TCRdb ran MiXCR on the reads. The data contain 200,000 to 300,000 distinct CDR3 sequences, 82% of them singletons. This specimen comes from a study of CD8+CD57+ T cells in acquired aplastic anemia. Turning to the study itself: Each DNA sample taken from sorted CD4+ and CD8+ cells came to approximately 3.2 ug on average.

The source is a human donor with aplastic anemia. The sequencing sample was made of sorted CD4+, CD8+, or CD8+CD57+ T cells (not recorded which) from PBMCs. The chain uses TRBV7-9 and TRBJ2-6, with a weak D call TRBD1 (5 bases). The CDR3 region has the DNA TGTGCCAGCAGCTCCCCAGGGTCTGGGGCCAACGTCCTGACTTTC. Protein product: CASSSPGSGANVLTF.